The 2 T cell receptor beta chains below all came from one sample that was sequenced in a study of blood T cell repertoires in COVID-19. Assay: immunoSEQ multiplex PCR; the TCRdb copy retains only in-frame clones and omits some. The sample lists just under 65,000 clones, about 86% occurring once. The sample was peripheral blood. The source is a man aged 40-55 years with acute or convalescent COVID-19.

The J gene is TRBJ1-1, the V gene TRBV6-5; no firm D call. The length of the CDR3 is 14 residues. Trimming left V 0 bases short and J 3 bases short, with 8 bases between. Germline lookup yields CDR1 MNHEY and CDR2 SVGAGI. The CDR3 nucleotides read TGTGCCAGCAGTTACTCGCAGATACACACTGAAGCTTTCTTT. Its protein is CASSYSQIHTEAFF.

The CDR3 DNA sequence: TGTGCCAGCAGCCAAAGAGGACAGGGGGCTCCCCAAGAGACCCAGTACTTC. Translation: CASSQRGQGAPQETQYF. This chain uses TRBV7-6 with TRBJ2-5; TRBD1 matches 11 bases. The CDR3 spans 17 residues. Germline V gene sequence: CDR1 SGHVS, CDR2 FNYEAQ. After removal of 5 bases from V and 1 base from J, the junction contained 9 bases not matched to a gene.